The 14 T cell receptor delta chains presented below share a single source sample, sequenced in a study of gamma-delta T cells after stem cell transplantation. TCRdb re-processed the RT-PCR reads via CATT. This table holds 7,600 or so delta-chain clones, about 14% found once. Sequenced input: gamma-delta T cells. The receptor source for this set is a human donor. It is not recorded whose cells these are; they may come from a transplant donor.

In this sample, this clone turned up a few times. This sample also contains other DNA sequences that code for the same CDR3. V and J are TRAV29/DV5 and TRDJ1, with TRDD3 matching 12 bases. The CDR3 length is 23 residues. V trimming: 5 bases; J trimming: 0 bases; junction bases outside the gene matches: 29. Germline lookup yields CDR1 NSMFDY and CDR2 ISSIKDK. The CDR3 DNA follows: TGTGCAGCGCAAAGGCATACTCCGACACCTGGGGGATACGTCCCCCCGTACACCGATAAACTCATCTTT. As protein: CAAQRHTPTPGGYVPPYTDKLIF.

By share of the sample, this clone is medium-sized. The rearrangement joins TRDV1 to TRDJ1, with 12 bases fitting TRDD3. The CDR3 has 18 residues. Germline V CDR1 and CDR2: TSWWSYY, QGS. V dropped 5 bases and J dropped 3; count of bases not matched to a gene: 13. Here the CDR3 DNA reads TGTGCTCTTGGGAGCGAGGGGCTGGGGGATACGCGGGCCGATAAACTCATCTTT. Amino acid sequence: CALGSEGLGDTRADKLIF.

Notes on this clone: Being one base from a much bigger clone, this may be a read error. Other DNA sequences in this sample translate to the same CDR3. This chain uses TRDV1 with TRDJ1; 8 bases agree with TRDD2. This CDR3 comprises 20 residues. Germline V gene lookup returns CDR1 TSWWSYY and CDR2 QGS. CDR3 loop: CALGESSPLPTETYTDKLIF. The CDR3 bases are TGCGCTCTTGGGGAATCCAGCCCACTTCCTACCGAGACGTACACCGATAAACTCATCTTT.

This clone was counted between two and nine times. This chain uses TRDV1 with TRDJ2, with no clear D. The CDR3 length is 35 residues. Trimming left V 5 bases short and J 0 bases short, with 70 bases between. Germline CDR1 is TSWWSYY and CDR2 is QGS. The CDR3 loop is CALGIPGPASLQRRSARKVFRNDACGSALTAQLFF. CDR3 nucleotide sequence: TGTGCTCTTGGGATTCCGGGTCCTGCCTCTTTGCAGCGCCGTTCGGCCCGCAAGGTTTTTCGTAATGATGCCTGTGGTAGTGCTTTGACAGCACAACTCTTCTTT.

CDR3 bases: TGTGCCTGTGACATACTGGGGGACTCCCAGTACACCGATAAACTCATCTTT. This codes for CACDILGDSQYTDKLIF. This chain links TRDV2 with TRDJ1; 9 bases align to TRDD3. The CDR3 is 17 residues long. V lost 2 bases and J lost 0; bases outside the gene matches: 9. The germline CDR1 and CDR2 sequences are GEAIGNYY and EKD.

The gene calls are TRDV3 and TRDJ1; no clear D. Per germline, CDR1 TVYSNPD and CDR2 GDNSRS (reference sequence). The CDR3 consists of 18 residues. V gave up 1 base and J gave up 0 bases, with 24 bases separating them. The CDR3 loop is CAFNRLVSLSAYTDKLIF. DNA for the CDR3: TGTGCCTTTAATCGTCTTGTTTCGTTAAGCGCTTACACCGATAAACTCATCTTT.

This chain connects TRDV1 to TRDJ1; 8 nucleotides agree with TRDD3. The germline V gene encodes CDR1 TSWWSYY and CDR2 QGS. V dropped 0 bases and J dropped 1; count of bases not matched to a gene: 25. This CDR3 is built from 23 residues. The CDR3 sequence: CALGELGRAPPEYWGSPTDKLIF. DNA of the CDR3: TGTGCTCTTGGGGAACTTGGTAGGGCTCCCCCTGAATACTGGGGGTCCCCCACCGATAAACTCATCTTT.

The rearrangement links TRDV3 to TRDJ1, with TRDD3 identical over 7 bases. The V gene's germline CDR1 is TVYSNPD and CDR2 GDNSRS (reference sequence). The CDR3 is 15 amino acids. The CDR3 DNA follows: TGTGCTCAACCCGAAAGGGTGGGGGAAACCTATAAACTCATCTTT. Its translation: CAQPERVGETYKLIF.

In this sample, this clone turned up a few times. A far larger clone lies a single base away; this is likely a read error. This rearrangement joins TRDV2 to TRDJ1; maybe TRDD3 (5 bases). The CDR3 covers 14 residues. With 0 bases removed from V and 0 bases from J, the gap between germline ends came to 7 bases. Germline CDR1 GEAIGNYY, CDR2 EKD. The CDR3 sequence is CACDTRGYTDKLIF. The CDR3 DNA is TGTGCCTGTGACACCCGGGGGTACACCGATAAACTCATCTTT.

This chain links TRDV3 with TRDJ1, with 13 bases fitting TRDD3. The CDR3 consists of 12 residues. V gave up 2 bases and J gave up 11 bases; unmatched junction bases: 5. Germline V gives CDR1 TVYSNPD, CDR2 GDNSRS (reference sequence). This CDR3 is CAFYWGIRRLIF. CDR3 in DNA: TGTGCCTTTTACTGGGGGATACGCAGGCTCATCTTT.

Concerning this clone itself: One end of the junction does not line up with germline, which may come from a read error. The same CDR3 also results from other DNA sequences found in this sample. The chain carries TRDV2 and TRDJ3, with TRDD3 identical over 13 bases. The CDR3 sequence is 31 residues long. Germline V gives CDR1 GEAIGNYY, CDR2 EKD. The CDR3 DNA reads TGTGCCTGTGACACCGAATTCCCCGCCTTACTGGGGGATACGCAGGGAGTAAGCTACACTACCCTGGCCTGGGACACACGACAGATGTTTTTC. This encodes CACDTEFPALLGDTQGVSYTTLAWDTRQMFF.

In its sample, this clone was seen a few times. Other DNA sequences from this sample encode an identical CDR3 as well. The chain links TRDV3 to TRDJ1; 12 bases line up with TRDD3. The CDR3 sequence is 21 residues long. V shed 4 bases, J shed 6 bases, and the junction held 30 bases outside the gene matches. Germline lookup yields CDR1 TVYSNPD and CDR2 GDNSRS (reference sequence). CDR3 DNA sequence: TGTGCCTCACTACTTCCTACAATGCCCCACTGGGGGATACAGGATGATCATAAACTCATCTTT. This codes for CASLLPTMPHWGIQDDHKLIF.

Concerning this clone itself: With a much larger clone just one base away, this may be a read error. The chain couples TRDV1 to TRDJ1, with D uncertain. V was shortened by 6 bases and J by 1 base, with 21 bases between the two germline ends. The CDR3 covers 17 residues. Germline V gene lookup returns CDR1 TSWWSYY and CDR2 QGS. CDR3 DNA sequence: TGTGCTCTTGGCGGCCCTGCCGCCTGCTCTGCCACCGATAAACTCATCTTT. It yields the protein CALGGPAACSATDKLIF.

The chain has TRDV2 and TRDJ1; 12 bases match TRDD3. The CDR3 is made up of 17 amino acids. Germline CDR1 and CDR2: GEAIGNYY and EKD. Trimming cost V 2 bases and J 1 base; bases outside gene matches: 7. CDR3 in DNA: TGTGCCTGTGACATACTGGGGGATACCTCAGCCACCGATAAACTCATCTTT. Translating it yields CACDILGDTSATDKLIF.